The entry that follows covers one TCR beta chain sequence. What it binds is not known. The sample is drawn from a study of OX40 agonist ivuxolimab in advanced cancers. Study information: It was permissible to have had prior anti-PD-1, anti-PD-L1 or anti-CTLA-4 therapy, and around 40% had some.

The protocol was immunoSEQ multiplex PCR, while the TCRdb copy is restricted to in-frame clones and leaves out a portion. The sample has tens of thousands of clones; about 88% are singletons. This CDR3 has 13 amino acids. The germline V gene encodes CDR1 MNHNY and CDR2 SVGAGI (reference sequence). The ends lost 4 bases at V and 2 bases at J; junction bases unmatched: 0. Whole-study results and caveats: Compared with CD4+, CD8+ T cells on average had more expanded clones.

Sequenced material: CD4+ or CD8+ T cells sorted from blood, taken in a trial of the OX40 agonist ivuxolimab. This receptor was taken from an adult with an advanced solid tumor such as melanoma, head and neck, liver or kidney cancer. This rearrangement joins TRBV6-6 to TRBJ1-2, with 8 bases that match TRBD1. The CDR3 reads CASSWDRNYGYTF. CDR3 DNA sequence: TGTGCCAGCAGTTGGGACAGGAACTATGGCTACACCTTC.